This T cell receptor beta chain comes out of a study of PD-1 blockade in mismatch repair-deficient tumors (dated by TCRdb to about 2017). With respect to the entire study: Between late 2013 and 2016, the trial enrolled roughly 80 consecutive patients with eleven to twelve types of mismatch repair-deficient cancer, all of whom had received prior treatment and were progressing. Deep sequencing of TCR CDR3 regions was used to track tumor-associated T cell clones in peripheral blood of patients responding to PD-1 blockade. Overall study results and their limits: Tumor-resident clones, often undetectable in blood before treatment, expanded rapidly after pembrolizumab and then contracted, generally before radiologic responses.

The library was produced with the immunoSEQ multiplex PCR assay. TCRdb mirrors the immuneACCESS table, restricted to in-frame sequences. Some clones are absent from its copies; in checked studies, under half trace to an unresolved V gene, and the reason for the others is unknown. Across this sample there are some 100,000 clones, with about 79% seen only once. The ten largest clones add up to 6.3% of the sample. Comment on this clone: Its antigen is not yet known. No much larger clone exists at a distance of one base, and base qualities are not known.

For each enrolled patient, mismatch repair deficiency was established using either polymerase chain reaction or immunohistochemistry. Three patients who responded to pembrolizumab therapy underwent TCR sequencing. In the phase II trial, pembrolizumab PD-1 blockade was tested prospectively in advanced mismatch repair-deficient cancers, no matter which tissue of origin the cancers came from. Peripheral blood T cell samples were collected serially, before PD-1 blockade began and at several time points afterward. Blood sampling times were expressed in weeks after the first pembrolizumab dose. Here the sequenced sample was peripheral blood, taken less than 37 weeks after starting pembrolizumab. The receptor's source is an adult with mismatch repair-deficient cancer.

The CDR3 reads as follows: CATTPGRYTPLDTQYF. The nucleotides are TGTGCCACCACGCCAGGGCGGTATACCCCCCTAGATACGCAGTATTTT. The chain uses TRBV5-3 and TRBJ2-3, with TRBD1 tentatively as D gene (5 bases match). Being an ORF, TRBV5-3 has a function that is uncertain. Counted from cysteine to phenylalanine, this CDR3 has 16 amino acids. Only the CDR3 DNA is retained, 48 bases long and in frame from the first base. V sheds 9 bases and J sheds 5 bases, leaving 25 bases between their ends.